The clone carrying this TCR beta chain has just a few counts. The data originate from a study of T cell repertoires in cytomegalovirus infection. Study in general: It can be stated that public TCR beta signatures indicated CMV infection as well as a matching HLA type.

This CDR3 is 14 amino acids long. The germline V gene has CDR1 LNHNV and CDR2 YYDKDF (reference sequence). The V end lost 5 bases, the J end lost 8 bases, and 16 bases lay between the germline ends. TCRdb processed the reads anew with MiXCR; each CDR3 protein has one entry. This sample has approximately 500,000 distinct CDR3 sequences, with approximately 17% found just once. Sequencing input: CD8+ T cells from PBMCs. J is TRBJ2-1 and V is TRBV15; maybe TRBD1 (6 bases). The TCR sequence derives from a human donor in good health (CMV status not recorded). Some clones in this sample may be carry-over from other donors' samples. CDR3 residues: CATSPRSRGDEQFF. In DNA, the CDR3 is TGTGCCACCAGCCCCAGATCCAGGGGCGATGAGCAGTTCTTC.